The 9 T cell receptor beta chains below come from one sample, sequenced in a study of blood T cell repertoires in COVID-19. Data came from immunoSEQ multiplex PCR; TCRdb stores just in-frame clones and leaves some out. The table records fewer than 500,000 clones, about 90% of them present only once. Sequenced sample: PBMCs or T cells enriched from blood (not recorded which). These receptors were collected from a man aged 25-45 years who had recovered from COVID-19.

The CDR3 nucleotides read TGTGCCAGTAGTATAGTTATTAGAGGGCTGGATACGCAGTATTTT. Its translation is CASSIVIRGLDTQYF. This chain uses TRBV19 with TRBJ2-3, with a possible D match to TRBD2 (5 bases). CDR1 and CDR2 from the germline V gene are LNHDA and SQIVND (reference sequence). This CDR3 contains 15 residues. The V end lost 1 base, the J end lost 6 bases, and 14 bases lay between the germline ends.

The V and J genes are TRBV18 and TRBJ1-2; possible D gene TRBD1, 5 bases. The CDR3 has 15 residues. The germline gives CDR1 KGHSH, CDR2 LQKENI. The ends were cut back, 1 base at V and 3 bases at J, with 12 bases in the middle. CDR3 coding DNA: TGTGCCAGCTCACCACTGCGGGGCCCTTACTATGGCTACACCTTC. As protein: CASSPLRGPYYGYTF.

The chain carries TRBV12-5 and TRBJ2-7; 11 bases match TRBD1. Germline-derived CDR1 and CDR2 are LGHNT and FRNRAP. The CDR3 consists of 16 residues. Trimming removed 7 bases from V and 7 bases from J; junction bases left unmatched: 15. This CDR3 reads CASARTRDRGLTEQYF. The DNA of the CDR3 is TGTGCTAGTGCCCGAACCCGGGACAGGGGGTTGACTGAGCAGTACTTC.

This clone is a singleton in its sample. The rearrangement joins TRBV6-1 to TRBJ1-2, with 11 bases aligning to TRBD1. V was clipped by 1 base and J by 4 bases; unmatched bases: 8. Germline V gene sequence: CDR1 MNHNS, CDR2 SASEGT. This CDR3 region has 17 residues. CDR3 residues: CASSEGTGGALGYGYTF. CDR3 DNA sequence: TGTGCCAGCAGTGAAGGGACAGGGGGCGCCTTAGGCTATGGCTACACCTTC.

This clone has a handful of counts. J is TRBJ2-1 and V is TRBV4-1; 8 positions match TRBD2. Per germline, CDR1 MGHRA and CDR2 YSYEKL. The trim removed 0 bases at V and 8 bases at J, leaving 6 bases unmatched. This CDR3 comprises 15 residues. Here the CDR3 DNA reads TGCGCCAGCAGCCAAGATTTGGCCGGGGGGGATGAGCAGTTCTTC. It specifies CASSQDLAGGDEQFF.

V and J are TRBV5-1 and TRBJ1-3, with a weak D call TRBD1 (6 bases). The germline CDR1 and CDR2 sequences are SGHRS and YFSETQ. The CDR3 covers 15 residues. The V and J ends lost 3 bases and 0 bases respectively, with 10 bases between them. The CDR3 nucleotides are TGCGCCAGCAGCTCACAGGGAGTCTCTGGAAACACCATATATTTT. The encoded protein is CASSSQGVSGNTIYF.

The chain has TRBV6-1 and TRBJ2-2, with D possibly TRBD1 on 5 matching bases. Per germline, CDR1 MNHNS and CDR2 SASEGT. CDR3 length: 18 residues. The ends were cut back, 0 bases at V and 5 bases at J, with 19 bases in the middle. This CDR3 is CASSEALPGLFLTGELFF. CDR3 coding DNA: TGTGCCAGCAGTGAAGCGTTGCCAGGGCTCTTCTTAACCGGGGAGCTGTTTTTT.

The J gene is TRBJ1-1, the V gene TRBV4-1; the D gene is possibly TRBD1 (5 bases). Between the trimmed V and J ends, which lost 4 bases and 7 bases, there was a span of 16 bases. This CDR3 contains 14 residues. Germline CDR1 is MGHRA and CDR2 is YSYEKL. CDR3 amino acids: CASSLPRQGSEAFF. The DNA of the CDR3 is TGCGCCAGCAGCCTCCCCCGGCAGGGAAGTGAAGCTTTCTTT.

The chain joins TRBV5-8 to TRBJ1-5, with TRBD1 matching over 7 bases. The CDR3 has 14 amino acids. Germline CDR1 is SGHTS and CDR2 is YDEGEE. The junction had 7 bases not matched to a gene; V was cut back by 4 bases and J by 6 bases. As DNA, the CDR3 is TGTGCCAGCAGCCAAGGACAGGCTAGTCAGCCCCAGCATTTT. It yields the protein CASSQGQASQPQHF.